This T cell receptor (beta chain) was recovered during a study of cytomegalovirus exposure and HLA in healthy donors. Points from the study as a whole: Later on, an analysis tied approximately 17,000 TCR beta sequences to HLA alleles at 0.05 false discovery rate. Most TCR beta V segments were productive about 87% or about 30% of the time in an earlier analysis. Based on reports, TCR beta sequences accurately predicted HLA-A and HLA-B alleles for most subjects.

A note on this clone: The antigen remains undetermined.

This CDR3 is 15 amino acids long. Looked up from germline, CDR1 is SGHRS and CDR2 is YFSETQ. Losses at the gene ends were 4 bases for V and 4 bases for J; bases not matched to a gene: 9. PCR amplification relied on 60 Vbeta primers (plus 13 Jbeta primers). How the authors handled the data: Roughly 80 million unique TCR beta chains, some 9.9 million of them shared, were counted by a later analysis. Only in-frame clones appear in the TCRdb table, and some are missing; sequencing was by immunoSEQ multiplex PCR. V, J and clone size are those of that table, while D and trimming were read from the DNA. The repertoire table contains around 39,000 clones.

The receptor's source is a male donor in good health and CMV-seronegative. Sequenced sample: PBMCs. The chain joins TRBV5-1 to TRBJ2-5; 8 bases fit TRBD1. The CDR3 coding sequence is TGCGCCAGCAGCGTAGACAGGGGAATGCGAGAGACCCAGTACTTC. Translation: CASSVDRGMRETQYF.